This T cell receptor (beta chain) was captured by sequencing in a study of technical replicates of blood from a few donors. Assay used: immunoSEQ multiplex PCR; TCRdb lists only in-frame clones, some missing. The sample has about 68,000 clones; 95% to 98% are singletons. With 5 bases removed from V and 0 bases from J, the gap between germline ends came to 7 bases. Per the germline V gene, CDR1 is MNHEY and CDR2 is SVGAGI. The CDR3 runs to 13 residues. Sequenced sample: T cells isolated from PBMCs. The clonotype was recovered from a human donor in good health. The chain couples TRBV6-5 to TRBJ1-1; D might be TRBD1 (5 bases). The CDR3 loop is CASSRGVNTEAFF. DNA of the CDR3: TGTGCCAGCAGTAGGGGCGTGAACACTGAAGCTTTCTTT.